This T cell receptor beta chain was recorded in a study of cytomegalovirus exposure and HLA in healthy donors. Findings and caveats of the study: Among TCR beta chains, those listed as cytomegalovirus-associated numbered around 180. Confirmation was obtained in vitro that a few CMV-associated chains are specific for CMV antigens.

With respect to this clone: The antigen is not known.

V was pared by 3 bases and J by 4 bases, with 5 bases of the junction left unmatched. Germline loops: CDR1 MNHEY, CDR2 SMNVEV (reference sequence). The CDR3 extends over 14 amino acids. The repertoire was sequenced with immunoSEQ multiplex PCR; TCRdb's copy has only in-frame clones and lacks some. The sample includes 300,000 to 450,000 clones, about nine tenths seen only once; the top ten take 0.83%. This clonotype was obtained from a woman aged 18-29 years in good health and CMV-seronegative. The chain recombines TRBV27 with TRBJ2-7; the match to TRBD1 covers 8 bases. Sequenced: PBMCs. This CDR3 is CASSFSRGPYEQYF. Written as DNA, the CDR3 is TGTGCCAGCAGTTTCAGCAGGGGGCCGTACGAGCAGTACTTC.